This is a list of T cell receptor beta chains from one sample in a study of control samples from healthy donors and cancer patients. Repertoires were generated with immunoSEQ multiplex PCR, while TCRdb's copy carries only in-frame clones and drops some. The table shows around 82,000 clones, with around 87% occurring only once. The sample taken for sequencing was blood. These receptors were taken from a man aged 50-60 years in good health. Each CDR3 is given with its conserved first and last residue. D genes are given only for firm matches. Only some rows state a clone size, as once, few, many or a class for expanded clones.

size	J	V	D	CDR3	DNA
.	TRBJ2-3	TRBV7-2	.	CASSLVTGDTQYF	TGTGCCAGCAGCTTAGTCACCGGGGATACGCAGTATTTT
.	TRBJ1-5	TRBV7-9	TRBD1	CASSLGTGSNQPQHF	TGTGCCAGCAGCTTAGGGACAGGGAGCAATCAGCCCCAGCATTTT
.	TRBJ2-5	TRBV5-5	.	CASSFGGEETQYF	TGTGCCAGCAGCTTCGGAGGAGAAGAGACCCAGTACTTC
.	TRBJ1-1	TRBV6-4	.	CASSEVVGGSTEAFF	TGTGCCAGCAGTGAGGTGGTCGGCGGATCCACTGAAGCTTTCTTT
.	TRBJ1-3	TRBV7-2	.	CASSFRGGGNTIYF	TGTGCCAGCAGCTTCCGGGGCGGCGGAAACACCATATATTTT
.	TRBJ2-1	TRBV2	TRBD2	CAAGEITSVGEQFF	TGTGCAGCTGGAGAGATTACTAGCGTAGGTGAGCAGTTCTTC
.	TRBJ1-1	TRBV19	.	CASSQHRALNTEAFF	TGTGCCAGTAGCCAACACAGAGCTCTGAACACTGAAGCTTTCTTT
.	TRBJ2-4	TRBV15	TRBD2	CATSRGPSGGRDIQYF	TGTGCCACCAGCAGAGGTCCTAGCGGGGGGCGGGACATTCAGTACTTC
few	TRBJ1-4	TRBV5-6	.	CASSLGPFNEKLFF	TGTGCCAGCAGCTTGGGGCCCTTTAATGAAAAACTGTTTTTT
.	TRBJ2-3	TRBV30	TRBD2	CAWSVISGGGGTQYF	TGTGCCTGGAGTGTAATTAGCGGGGGGGGTGGTACGCAGTATTTT
.	TRBJ1-6	TRBV11-2	.	CASSLESLNSPLHF	TGTGCCAGCAGCTTAGAGTCCTTGAATTCACCCCTCCACTTT
.	TRBJ2-7	TRBV7-2	TRBD2	CASSLGLAGIYEQYF	TGTGCCAGCAGCTTAGGTCTAGCGGGCATATACGAGCAGTACTTC
few	TRBJ2-2	TRBV7-9	.	CASSLGANTGELFF	TGTGCCAGCAGCTTAGGTGCGAACACCGGGGAGCTGTTTTTT
once	TRBJ2-5	TRBV19	TRBD1	CASSTSGGKTQYF	TGTGCCAGTAGTACCTCAGGGGGAAAGACCCAGTACTTC
.	TRBJ1-4	TRBV27	.	CASSPLDRTNEKLFF	TGTGCCAGCAGTCCACTCGACAGGACTAATGAAAAACTGTTTTTT
.	TRBJ1-2	TRBV18	TRBD1	CASSTRGNDGYTF	TGTGCCAGCTCAACCAGGGGGAATGATGGCTACACCTTC
.	TRBJ1-6	TRBV6-5	TRBD1	CASTRAGGQNSPLHF	TGTGCCAGCACCCGGGCCGGGGGACAGAATTCACCCCTCCACTTT
.	TRBJ1-1	TRBV7-2	.	CASSSLRDYTEAFF	TGTGCCAGCAGCTCCCTCAGGGATTACACTGAAGCTTTCTTT
.	TRBJ1-6	TRBV9	.	CASSPITGTSSPLHF	TGTGCCAGCAGCCCAATCACAGGGACAAGTTCACCCCTCCACTTT
.	TRBJ2-7	TRBV15	.	CATSRDLWDSYEQYF	TGTGCCACCAGCAGAGATCTGTGGGATTCCTACGAGCAGTACTTC
.	TRBJ2-1	TRBV11-3	.	CASSLSGVNQNEQFF	TGTGCCAGCAGCTTGAGTGGGGTTAATCAAAATGAGCAGTTCTTC
.	TRBJ1-2	TRBV29-1	TRBD1	CSVELPGGRGYTF	TGCAGCGTTGAACTCCCAGGGGGCCGGGGCTACACCTTC
.	TRBJ2-1	TRBV2	TRBD1	CASGWHGDRVGRSYNEQFF	TGTGCCAGCGGGTGGCACGGGGACAGGGTAGGTAGGTCCTACAATGAGCAGTTCTTC
.	TRBJ2-3	TRBV9	.	CASSANTATDTQYF	TGTGCCAGCAGCGCAAACACAGCAACAGATACGCAGTATTTT
.	TRBJ1-5	TRBV6-6	.	CASSYSSSGGYQPQHF	TGTGCCAGCAGTTACTCGAGTAGTGGGGGCTATCAGCCCCAGCATTTT
.	TRBJ2-5	TRBV19	TRBD1	CASSRRGETQYF	TGTGCCAGTAGTCGCAGGGGGGAGACCCAGTACTTC
.	TRBJ1-4	TRBV12-3/TRBV12-4	.	CASSLNTGEKLFF	TGTGCCAGCAGTTTAAACACCGGGGAAAAACTGTTTTTT
.	TRBJ2-1	TRBV6-4	TRBD2	CASRKRGGPDEQFF	TGTGCCAGCAGGAAGCGGGGGGGCCCGGATGAGCAGTTCTTC
.	TRBJ1-2	TRBV2	TRBD1	CASSGTGDIIGYTF	TGTGCCAGCAGTGGCACAGGGGATATTATTGGCTACACCTTC
.	TRBJ1-3	TRBV27	.	CASSPRDGNTIYF	TGTGCCAGCAGTCCCAGGGATGGAAACACCATATATTTT
.	TRBJ1-1	TRBV5-1	TRBD1	CASSSGTGFEAFF	TGCGCCAGCAGCTCCGGGACAGGGTTTGAAGCTTTCTTT
.	TRBJ2-5	TRBV4-3	TRBD2	CASSQERGGQETQYF	TGCGCCAGCAGCCAAGAGCGGGGGGGCCAAGAGACCCAGTACTTC
.	TRBJ1-2	TRBV7-8	.	CASSLGGAYGYTF	TGTGCCAGCAGCTTAGGAGGGGCCTATGGCTACACCTTC
.	TRBJ2-7	TRBV7-2	TRBD2	CASSFPGLAGGNEQYF	TGTGCCAGCAGTTTTCCGGGACTAGCGGGAGGAAACGAGCAGTACTTC
.	TRBJ2-7	TRBV2	.	CASMGSMGVPEQYF	TGTGCCAGCATGGGCTCCATGGGGGTTCCCGAGCAGTACTTC